This is a list of T cell receptor beta chains from one sample in a study of neoadjuvant anti-PD-1 for oral cavity cancer. Only in-frame clones appear in the TCRdb table, and some are missing; sequencing was by immunoSEQ multiplex PCR. The sample gives some 29,000 clones, about 80% of which show up once; nearly 3.5% is in the top ten. Sequences were derived from PBMCs, sampled after nivolumab (anti-PD-1) treatment. The receptor set was obtained from a person aged 40 to 85 with oral cavity squamous cell carcinoma. Both conserved end residues are trimmed from each CDR3. The order of the fields is J gene, V gene, CDR3 protein.

J gene: TRBJ2-7
V gene: TRBV15
CDR3 protein: ATSRIGGPKISYEQY

J gene: TRBJ1-1
V gene: TRBV5-8
CDR3 protein: ASSLGAGGRNTEAF

J gene: TRBJ1-3
V gene: TRBV7-2
CDR3 protein: ASSLDLASLHSGNTIY

J gene: TRBJ1-6
V gene: TRBV7-9
CDR3 protein: ASSRGGMDNSPLH

J gene: TRBJ1-6
V gene: TRBV19
CDR3 protein: ASSTTTGGNSPLH

J gene: TRBJ2-1
V gene: TRBV9
CDR3 protein: ASSSQGAGSYNEQF

J gene: TRBJ1-3
V gene: TRBV13
CDR3 protein: ASSLTGSGNTIY

J gene: TRBJ2-2
V gene: TRBV7-2
CDR3 protein: ASTHGGGAPGELF

J gene: TRBJ1-1
V gene: TRBV29-1
CDR3 protein: SVESRVSTEAF

J gene: TRBJ2-2
V gene: TRBV6-5
CDR3 protein: ASSYSWGWDTGELF

J gene: TRBJ1-6
V gene: TRBV11-2
CDR3 protein: ASSFGLQYNSPLH

J gene: TRBJ1-2
V gene: TRBV2
CDR3 protein: ASSEVSDYGYT

J gene: TRBJ1-5
V gene: TRBV19
CDR3 protein: ASSTPPGQGDVSNQPQH

J gene: TRBJ2-5
V gene: TRBV2
CDR3 protein: ASSDGGYRGTQY

J gene: TRBJ1-4
V gene: TRBV5-1
CDR3 protein: ASSPGVRGEKLF

J gene: TRBJ2-7
V gene: TRBV6-5
CDR3 protein: ASSYDRESYEQY

J gene: TRBJ1-2
V gene: TRBV6-6
CDR3 protein: ATQDRQSYGYT

J gene: TRBJ2-7
V gene: TRBV10-3
CDR3 protein: AISEPRQRDDEQY

J gene: TRBJ1-6
V gene: TRBV9
CDR3 protein: ASSVGQEPSPLH

J gene: TRBJ2-7
V gene: TRBV11-1
CDR3 protein: ASSLAEAAYEQY

J gene: TRBJ2-2
V gene: TRBV5-1
CDR3 protein: ASSETGVTGELF

J gene: TRBJ2-5
V gene: TRBV5-8
CDR3 protein: ASSFLFEETQY